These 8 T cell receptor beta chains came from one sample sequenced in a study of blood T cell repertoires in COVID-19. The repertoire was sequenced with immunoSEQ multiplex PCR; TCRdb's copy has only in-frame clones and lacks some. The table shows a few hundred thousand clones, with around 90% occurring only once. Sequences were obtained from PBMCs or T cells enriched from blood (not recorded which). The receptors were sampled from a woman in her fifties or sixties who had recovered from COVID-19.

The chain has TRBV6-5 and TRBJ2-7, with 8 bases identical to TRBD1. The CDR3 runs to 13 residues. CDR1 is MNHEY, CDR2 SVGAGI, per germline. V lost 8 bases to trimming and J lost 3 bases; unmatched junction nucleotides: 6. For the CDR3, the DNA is TGTGCCAGCCGCGGACAGGGTATCTACGAGCAGTACTTC. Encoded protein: CASRGQGIYEQYF.

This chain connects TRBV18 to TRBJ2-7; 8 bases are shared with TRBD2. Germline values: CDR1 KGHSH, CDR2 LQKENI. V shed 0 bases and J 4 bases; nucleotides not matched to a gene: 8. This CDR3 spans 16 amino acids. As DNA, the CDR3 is TGTGCCAGCTCACCACCGAACGGGGGGGTTCGATACGAGCAGTACTTC. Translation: CASSPPNGGVRYEQYF.

This CDR3 reads CASRETGRNEQYF. CDR3 DNA sequence: TGTGCCAGTAGAGAGACAGGGAGGAACGAGCAGTACTTC. J is TRBJ2-7 and V is TRBV19; weak D call: TRBD1 (7 bases). Germline values: CDR1 LNHDA, CDR2 SQIVND (reference sequence). The V end lost 6 bases, the J end lost 5 bases, and 14 bases lay between the germline ends. CDR3 length: 13 amino acids. The complete variable domain, with remaining parts taken from reference TRBV19 and TRBJ2-7, reads DGGITQSPKYLFRKEGQNVTLSCEQNLNHDAMYWYRQDPGQGLRLIYYSQIVNDFQKGDIAEGYSVSREKKESFPLTVTSAQKNPTAFYLCASRETGRNEQYFGPGTRLTVT.

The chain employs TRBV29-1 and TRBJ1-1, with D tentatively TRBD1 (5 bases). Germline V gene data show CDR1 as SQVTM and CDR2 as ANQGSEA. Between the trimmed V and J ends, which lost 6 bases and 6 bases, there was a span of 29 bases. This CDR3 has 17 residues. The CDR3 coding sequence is TGCAGCGTCCGAAGCGGGGAAAAGGGGTCGGGAAATCCTGAAGCTTTCTTT. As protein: CSVRSGEKGSGNPEAFF. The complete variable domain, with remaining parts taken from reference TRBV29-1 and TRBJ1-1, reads SAVISQKPSRDICQRGTSLTIQCQVDSQVTMMFWYRQQPGQSLTLIATANQGSEATYESGFVIDKFPISRPNLTFSTLTVSNMSPEDSSIYLCSVRSGEKGSGNPEAFFGQGTRLTVV.

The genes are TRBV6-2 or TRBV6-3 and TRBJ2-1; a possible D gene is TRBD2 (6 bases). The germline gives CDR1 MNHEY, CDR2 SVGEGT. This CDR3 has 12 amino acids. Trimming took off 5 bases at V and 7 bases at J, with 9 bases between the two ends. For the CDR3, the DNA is TGTGCCAGCAGTCGGGGGACTAATGAGCAGTTCTTC. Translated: CASSRGTNEQFF.

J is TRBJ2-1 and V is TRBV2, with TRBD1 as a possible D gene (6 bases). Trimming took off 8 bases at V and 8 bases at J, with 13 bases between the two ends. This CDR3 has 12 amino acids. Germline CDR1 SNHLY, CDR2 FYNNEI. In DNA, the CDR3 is TGTGCCAGCGGGACACCGCGAGATGAGCAGTTCTTC. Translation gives CASGTPRDEQFF.

CDR3 nucleotide sequence: TGTGCCTGTGACGGGACAGGGTCTTCCTACGAGCAGTACTTC. It encodes CACDGTGSSYEQYF. The chain joins TRBV30 to TRBJ2-7; 9 bases map to TRBD1. V gave up 6 bases and J gave up 1 base; unmatched junction bases: 7. The CDR3 runs to 14 residues. The V gene's germline CDR1 is GTSNPN and CDR2 SVGIG (reference sequence).

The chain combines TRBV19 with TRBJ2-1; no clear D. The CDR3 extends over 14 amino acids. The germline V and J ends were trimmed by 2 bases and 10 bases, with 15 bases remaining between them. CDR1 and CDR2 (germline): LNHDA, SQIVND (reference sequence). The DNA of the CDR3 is TGTGCCAGTAGTATAATGCGTGCGGCTGAGGAGCAGTTCTTC. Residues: CASSIMRAAEEQFF. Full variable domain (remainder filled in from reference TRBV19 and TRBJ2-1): DGGITQSPKYLFRKEGQNVTLSCEQNLNHDAMYWYRQDPGQGLRLIYYSQIVNDFQKGDIAEGYSVSREKKESFPLTVTSAQKNPTAFYLCASSIMRAAEEQFFGPGTRLTVL.